This T cell receptor (beta chain) was found in a study of cytomegalovirus exposure and HLA in healthy donors (dated by TCRdb to the late 2010s). About the study as a whole: An earlier analysis of 587 of the donors reported approximately 300 Gb of sequence data and roughly 120 million unique TCR beta sequences obtained from roughly 170 million T cells. All discovery cohort repertoires had been generated using a single sequencing platform. Roughly 5 DR-DQ haplotypes were handled as single units for association and clustering, since linkage in the cohort was strong. In a later analysis, previously published TCR beta repertoires from some 640 donors were re-analyzed and high-resolution HLA genotyping was added so that TCR occurrence patterns could be studied. To predict cytomegalovirus infection status, the study combined high-throughput TCR immunosequencing, statistical association of individual TCRs with disease status, and machine learning. Rather than drawing on any new phenotypic data, the later analysis identified candidate immune exposures from TCR beta sequences and the way those sequences occurred across donors. Donor age, sex, ethnicity and CMV serostatus were compiled together with the repertoire data. The study used immunosequencing to profile the T cell repertoires of approximately 690 subjects and linked those repertoires to cytomegalovirus serostatus. Among the roughly 400 genotyped donors, under 90% belonged to the genetic ancestry cluster associated with self-reported Caucasian donors. Among around 400 genotyped donors of the cohort, an average of around 240,000 unique TCR beta nucleotide sequences was sequenced per donor, of which about 20% were non-productive. An early release covering about 600 HLA-typed donors comprised around 300 gigabases of sequencing data and tens of millions of unique TCR sequences. In an earlier analysis of around 540 of the donors, high-throughput TCR beta sequencing was used to judge whether each TCR beta V gene segment behaved as functional or pseudogenic. The number of donors typed differed by locus, with about 629-630 for A, B, C, DRB1 and DQB1, 522 for DQA1, nearly 610 for DPA1, and some 440 for DPB1. The study was designed to test whether signatures of past pathogen exposure could be identified by cataloging public T cell receptors. A later genetic analysis used genome-wide SNP genotypes for about three fifths of the 666 donors, treating that subset as a discovery cohort. A separate validation cohort of approximately 120 different subjects was used in addition to the approximately 700-subject first cohort. HLA typing included class I and class II loci at four-digit resolution. What the research found in general, with its limitations: A total of 164 TCR beta chains were listed by the study as associated with cytomegalovirus. Because the 87-base-pair reads could not distinguish some IMGT-functional V segments, including TRBV6-2 and TRBV6-3, those segments were excluded. Several of the top co-occurrence clusters appeared to be linked to parvovirus B19, influenza, CMV and Epstein-Barr virus, according to a later analysis. Correlated functional status among segregating V segments might be attributable to linkage disequilibrium, but an unknown experimental factor could not be ruled out. In vitro tests confirmed that a few of the cytomegalovirus-associated TCR beta chains recognize cytomegalovirus antigens. Presence/absence analyses assumed roughly uniform sequencing depth across donors, an assumption that may not hold. A later genetic analysis reported fewer N-insertions in productive TCRs among donors in an Asian-associated ancestry cluster than the roughly 690-donor mean. A cluster of highly shared sequence variants was judged likely to be a technical artifact of the sequencing pipeline. V-gene and J-gene trimming of TCR beta chains was associated with a missense DCLRE1C variant in a later genetic analysis, and the association was replicated in an independent cohort. It was suggested by the authors that the approach could potentially be generalized to other disease states and immunological phenotypes. An earlier analysis of some 560 of the donors showed that most TCR beta V segments appeared in productive rearrangements either about 87% or about 30% of the time, which broadly matched IMGT annotations. A further reported finding was that TCR beta sequences accurately predicted the HLA-A and HLA-B alleles for most subjects in the first cohort. The cohort was sequenced for TCR beta chains only, and without alpha or paired-chain data the features that could be detected were limited. Assigning TCR associations to individual alleles was difficult when HLA alleles, especially DR and DQ, strongly co-occurred. Cytomegalovirus status was reported to be diagnosed by the classifier with high specificity and sensitivity in both the original and validation cohorts. Because HLA typing was unavailable for some donors at each locus, only the typed subset was used in association tests. For the cohort, immune exposure information was limited to CMV serostatus. A later analysis found that TCR association rates varied across HLA loci, with DRB1 alleles showing the most associated TCRs and HLA-C alleles the fewest. Because counts were too low, more than 15 rarely observed V segments, including chromosome 9 orphons, were excluded from the earlier analysis of 587 of the donors. In a later analysis, 16,951 TCR beta sequences were associated with specific HLA alleles at a false discovery rate of 0.05. Across donors, most TCR sequences were observed very rarely, whereas some public TCRs were present in many individuals. Compared with equally common non-associated chains, HLA-associated TCR beta chains in a later analysis were more clonally expanded and had lower generation probabilities. A later analysis found that most CMV-associated TCR beta chains appeared HLA-restricted, with HLA associations seemingly driven largely by CMV exposure.

The germline V gene sets CDR1 to SGDLS and CDR2 to YYNGEE. From V the trimming removes 3 bases and from J it removes 1 base, while the gene matches leave 1 base of the junction unaccounted for. Spanning cysteine to phenylalanine, the CDR3 consists of 13 amino acids. Only the CDR3 portion is preserved as DNA: 39 bases, with reading frame beginning at the first base. As regards this clone: Its antigen is not yet known. Base qualities are missing; no much larger clone stands one base away.

Receptor amplification or capture employed the immunoSEQ multiplex PCR assay. For the multiplex PCR, a mixture combining 60 forward primers for TCR Vbeta segments and 13 reverse primers for TCR Jbeta segments was used. The CDR3 region of rearranged TCR beta genes was amplified from genomic DNA by a multiplex PCR assay. Amplified TCR beta libraries were sequenced as 87-base-pair reads on the Illumina HiSeq System. Regarding the original processing steps: A later analysis counted tens of millions of unique TCR beta chains across the 640 or so repertoires, and 10 million to 11 million of these chains were shared by at least two donors. To remove PCR and sequencing errors, raw reads were error-corrected and collapsed into unique sequences using a nearest-neighbor algorithm that merged closely related sequences. CDR3 sequences were aligned to IMGT reference sequences to assign V, D and J gene segments. For a sequence to be retained, at least a six-nucleotide match to both a V gene segment and a J gene segment was required. A rearrangement counted as productive if the CDR3 had no stop codons and remained in frame with V and J, and every other rearrangement counted as non-productive. CDR3 was defined according to IMGT convention as the region running from the second conserved V-encoded cysteine to the conserved J-encoded phenylalanine. The earlier analysis of about 610 of the donors excluded sequences that lacked an unambiguous match to a single V gene segment. In an earlier analysis of some 590 of the donors, V segments were called functional above 56.7% productive rearrangements and were called segregating when the between-donor standard deviation exceeded 5%. A statistical classification framework was developed to diagnose cytomegalovirus status using the catalog of TCR beta chain sequences. V and J gene assignment, in a later analysis, came from comparing TCR nucleotide sequences with IMGT/GENE-DB human TR gene sequences. A later analysis assigned CDR3 sequences and most-parsimonious VDJ recombination scenarios with the TCRdist pipeline. In a later analysis, each TCR beta chain was defined by its CDR3 amino acid sequence together with its V-gene family, and reads without a unique V-gene family were excluded. To address suspected cross-contamination and a sequencing artifact, a later analysis removed approximately 590 highly shared, low-generation-probability nucleotide sequences. For each public chain, a later analysis derived a clonal expansion index from normalized ranks of inferred template counts within each repertoire. A later analysis computed generation probabilities with a VDJ recombination model fitted to out-of-frame rearrangements, and checked the results against IGoR. In a later analysis, TCR-TCR, TCR-HLA and TCR-CMV co-occurrence was scored with hypergeometric tests, and a repertoire-size bias correction was applied to TCR pairs. To estimate false discovery rates, a later analysis permuted the HLA or CMV assignments 20 times. A later analysis grouped co-occurring TCRs with DBSCAN, adding TCRdist sequence similarity when clustering within HLA-allele-positive subsets. For co-occurrence clustering, repertoires with fewer than 30,000 or more than 120,000 public chains were excluded, along with 5 or 6 repertoires with anomalous nucleotide sharing. TCRdb's version of the immuneACCESS table is confined to in-frame rearrangements and falls short of the full clone set. An unresolved V gene accounts for under half of the shortfall where checked; the remainder is of unknown origin. The DNA was the basis for D and trimming; V, J and clone size are from that table. In all, the sample holds 150,000 to 200,000 clones, and about 75% of those were seen once. The ten largest clones capture around 2.6% of the sample.

In total, about 650 healthy bone marrow donors made up the cohort. At the time of sampling, all cohort members were nominally healthy, though unrecorded immune exposures were likely present. The donor tested CMV seronegative and was one of the 352 seronegative cohort members. Every donor gave a peripheral blood sample, and the peripheral blood mononuclear cells from that sample were used for TCR beta sequencing. The Qiagen DNeasy Blood Extraction Kit was used to extract genomic DNA from the blood cell samples. This TCR was sampled from a female donor in good health and CMV-seronegative. The chain joins TRBV9 to TRBJ2-7; 7 central bases correspond to TRBD1. Sequencing was performed on PBMCs. CDR3 region: CASSGDSSYEQYF. The DNA sequence reads TGTGCCAGCAGCGGGGACAGTTCCTACGAGCAGTACTTC.